These 20 T cell receptor beta chains were sequenced from one sample in a study of T cell repertoires in cytomegalovirus infection. Via MiXCR, TCRdb re-called the reads, giving one row per CDR3 protein. The data hold roughly 69,000 distinct CDR3 sequences, with 25% to 30% observed a single time. These TCRs' antigens remain unknown. The sequenced sample was CD8+ T cells from cultured PBMCs, obtained from culture after CMV antigen stimulation. The source of these receptors is a human donor in good health (CMV status not recorded). Some clones in this sample may be carry-over from other donors' samples.

This rearrangement joins TRBV12-3 or TRBV12-4 to TRBJ2-1; 10 nucleotides line up with TRBD2. J gave up 9 bases and V 3 bases, and 11 bases lay outside the gene matches. This CDR3 contains 16 residues. CDR3 amino acids: CASSFPLAGDSGEQFF. In nucleotides, the CDR3 is TGTGCCAGCAGTTTTCCCCTAGCGGGAGATAGTGGTGAGCAGTTCTTC.

The J gene is TRBJ2-7, the V gene TRBV6-2 or TRBV6-3; the D is unclear. In germline, CDR1 is MNHEY, CDR2 SVGEGT. Trimming shortened V by 10 bases and J by 4 bases, and 14 bases separated the two germline ends. This CDR3 is built from 12 residues. As DNA, the CDR3 is TGTGCCATCTCTCCGGACGGGTACGAGCAGTACTTC. This translates into CAISPDGYEQYF.

This clonotype turned up a few times. V gene TRBV6-2 or TRBV6-3 combines with J gene TRBJ2-1; 12 bases align to TRBD2. Trimming took 4 bases from V and 8 from J; bases not matched to a gene: 9. CDR1 is MNHEY and CDR2 is SVGEGT in the germline V gene. The CDR3 extends over 16 amino acids. CDR3 in DNA: TGTGCCAGCAGTTGGGGCGGACTAGCGGGACCGTATGAGCAGTTCTTC. This translates into CASSWGGLAGPYEQFF.

This clonotype was counted many times. V usage is TRBV6-2 or TRBV6-3 and J usage is TRBJ1-1, with D possibly being TRBD1 (5 bases). CDR1 is MNHEY, CDR2 SVGEGT, per germline. Trimming pared 0 bases from V and 5 bases from J, leaving 10 bases between. The CDR3 is 14 amino acids. This CDR3 reads CASSYSGGRTEAFF. DNA of the CDR3: TGTGCCAGCAGTTACTCCGGGGGAAGGACTGAAGCTTTCTTT.

This clonotype showed up just a few times. The chain carries TRBV27 and TRBJ2-2; 10 bases are shared with TRBD1. This CDR3 has 16 residues. V dropped 6 bases and J dropped 6; count of bases not matched to a gene: 10. Germline assignment: CDR1 MNHEY and CDR2 SMNVEV (reference sequence). CDR3 sequence reads: CASRPSDRGTPGELFF. The CDR3 bases are TGTGCCAGCAGGCCCTCGGACAGGGGGACGCCCGGGGAGCTGTTTTTT.

In this sample, this clonotype turned up a few times. V gene TRBV27 combines with J gene TRBJ1-1; 7 nucleotides agree with TRBD1. Trimming removed 7 bases from V and 7 bases from J; junction bases left unmatched: 9. Germline V lookup: CDR1 MNHEY, CDR2 SMNVEV (reference sequence). The CDR3 totals 13 residues. CDR3 loop: CASTRGAGGEAFF. The DNA of the CDR3 is TGTGCCAGCACCAGGGGGGCAGGGGGTGAAGCTTTCTTT.

The chain couples TRBV6-2 or TRBV6-3 to TRBJ2-1; 15 bases map to TRBD2. The V gene's germline CDR1 is MNHEY and CDR2 SVGEGT. The CDR3 runs to 15 residues. V shed 10 bases, J shed 5 bases, and the junction held 6 bases outside the gene matches. DNA of the CDR3: TGTGCCACCAGGACTAGCGGGAGGGGGAACAATGAGCAGTTCTTC. This gives the protein CATRTSGRGNNEQFF.

This clonotype came up many times. The genes are TRBV7-8 and TRBJ2-3; D gene ambiguous. The CDR3 consists of 13 residues. Trimming removed 5 bases at V and 5 bases at J, with 11 bases between. Germline values: CDR1 SGHVS, CDR2 FQNEAQ. As DNA, the CDR3 is TGTGCCAGCAGCGAGGAATTAGGAGATACGCAGTATTTT. Its translation: CASSEELGDTQYF.

This rearrangement joins TRBV23-1 to TRBJ1-1, with D perhaps TRBD1 (6 bases). TRBV23-1 is classed as an ORF, of uncertain function. V was clipped by 7 bases and J by 0 bases, with 15 bases between them. This CDR3 contains 15 residues. The CDR3 reads CASKAGVSVNTEAFF. For the CDR3, the DNA is TGCGCCAGCAAGGCAGGGGTTTCTGTGAACACTGAAGCTTTCTTT.

This clonotype was observed a handful of times. The chain has TRBV24-1 and TRBJ2-2; 10 bases align to TRBD1. V lost 3 bases to trimming and J lost 5 bases; unmatched junction nucleotides: 5. There are 16 residues in the CDR3. CDR1 KGHDR and CDR2 SFDVKD come from the germline V gene. CDR3 amino acids: CATSDPPGQGTGELFF. DNA for the CDR3: TGTGCCACCAGTGATCCTCCGGGACAGGGGACCGGGGAGCTGTTTTTT.

This clonotype was observed a handful of times. The chain joins TRBV6-6 to TRBJ1-5; D may be TRBD1 (5 bases). The CDR3 consists of 14 residues. The V end lost 4 bases, the J end lost 7 bases, and 14 bases lay between the germline ends. The V gene's germline CDR1 is MNHNY and CDR2 SVGAGI (reference sequence). CDR3 sequence reads: CASSSGVLGQPQHF. The CDR3 DNA follows: TGTGCCAGCAGTTCGGGGGTCTTGGGGCAGCCCCAGCATTTT.

The rearrangement links TRBV28 to TRBJ1-4; D is uncertain. This CDR3 is 13 amino acids long. Trimming left V 5 bases short and J 6 bases short, with 10 bases between. Germline CDR1 MDHEN, CDR2 SYDVKM. CDR3 region: CASSIREDEKLFF. The CDR3 region has the DNA TGTGCCAGCAGTATCCGGGAAGATGAAAAACTGTTTTTT.

The V and J genes are TRBV20-1 and TRBJ1-5; D gene unclear. CDR1 is DFQATT, CDR2 SNEGSKA, per germline (reference sequence). The germline V and J ends were trimmed by 0 bases and 6 bases, with 12 bases remaining between them. This CDR3 has 14 amino acids. The CDR3 bases are TGCAGTGCTAGAGATCAGAAGGGTACTCAGCCCCAGCATTTT. Translation: CSARDQKGTQPQHF.

This clonotype was seen a handful of times. The J gene is TRBJ1-1, the V gene TRBV6-6; no firm D call. The germline V gene has CDR1 MNHNY and CDR2 SVGAGI (reference sequence). Trimming took 8 bases from V and 0 from J, leaving 10 bases between them. This CDR3 spans 13 amino acids. The CDR3 spells CASSGWMNTEAFF. The CDR3 region has the DNA TGTGCCAGCTCAGGCTGGATGAACACTGAAGCTTTCTTT.

This clonotype was recorded a few times. V and J are TRBV20-1 and TRBJ1-1; no clear D gene. Germline V gives CDR1 DFQATT, CDR2 SNEGSKA (reference sequence). CDR3 size: 8 residues. Here the CDR3 reads CSHGLAFF. The CDR3 DNA reads TGCAGCCACGGATTAGCTTTCTTT.

V gene TRBV7-9 combines with J gene TRBJ2-7; 13 nucleotides match TRBD2. This CDR3 has 15 amino acids. Germline assignment: CDR1 SEHNR and CDR2 FQNEAQ (reference sequence). Trimming cost V 5 bases and J 2 bases; bases outside gene matches: 3. The CDR3 DNA follows: TGTGCCAGCAGCACTAGCGGGGGGGATACCTACGAGCAGTACTTC. Its translation: CASSTSGGDTYEQYF.

This clonotype occurred a few times. The chain has TRBV6-2 or TRBV6-3 and TRBJ2-5, with 11 bases identical to TRBD2. There are 17 residues in the CDR3. CDR1 is MNHEY and CDR2 is SVGEGT in the germline V gene. With V trimmed by 2 bases and J by 1 base, 6 bases remained unmatched. The chain's CDR3 is CASSYRRLAGPQETQYF. The CDR3 nucleotides read TGTGCCAGCAGTTACCGTCGACTAGCGGGACCCCAAGAGACCCAGTACTTC.

This clonotype showed up many times. This chain connects TRBV7-8 to TRBJ2-7; 8 positions match TRBD1. The CDR3 extends over 15 amino acids. V lost 5 bases, J lost 2 bases, and 8 bases stayed unmatched. Germline CDR1 is SGHVS and CDR2 is FQNEAQ. Here the CDR3 reads CASSPEGQAPYEQYF. Here the CDR3 DNA reads TGTGCCAGCAGCCCAGAGGGACAGGCTCCCTACGAGCAGTACTTC.

V gene TRBV5-1 combines with J gene TRBJ2-2; no clear D gene. In germline, CDR1 is SGHRS, CDR2 YFSETQ. V dropped 0 bases and J dropped 6 bases, with 12 bases sitting between them. CDR3 length: 15 amino acids. The CDR3 DNA is TGCGCCAGCAGCTTGGCCTTGTGGCGTCCCGGGGAGCTGTTTTTT. It yields the protein CASSLALWRPGELFF. Full variable domain (missing parts from reference TRBV5-1 and TRBJ2-2): KAGVTQTPRYLIKTRGQQVTLSCSPISGHRSVSWYQQTPGQGLQFLFEYFSETQRNKGNFPGRFSGRQFSNSRSEMNVSTLELGDSALYLCASSLALWRPGELFFGEGSRLTVL.

V and J are TRBV10-3 and TRBJ2-3; D may be TRBD2 (6 bases). V lost 0 bases and J lost 4, with 11 bases in between. This CDR3 is 15 amino acids long. The germline V gene has CDR1 ENHRY and CDR2 SYGVKD. The CDR3 here is CAISESLGGADTQYF. Written as DNA, the CDR3 is TGTGCCATCAGTGAGTCACTGGGGGGAGCAGATACGCAGTATTTT.